The sequence of this T cell receptor beta chain was determined in a study of blood T cell repertoires in COVID-19. The CDR3 runs 16 residues. The J segment lost 7 bases and the V segment lost 2 bases, leaving 13 bases of the junction unmatched. Looked up from germline, CDR1 is GTSNPN and CDR2 is SVGIG (reference sequence). Only in-frame clones appear in the TCRdb table, and some are missing; sequencing was by immunoSEQ multiplex PCR. The table has about 80,000 clones, 70% to 90% seen once. The chain couples TRBV30 to TRBJ2-1, with 8 bases identical to TRBD1. Input material: peripheral blood. This TCR was sampled from a man younger than 45 with acute or convalescent COVID-19. The DNA of the CDR3 is TGTGCCTGGAGTATAGGGGGACAGGTCTTTAATAATGAGCAGTTCTTC. Encoded protein: CAWSIGGQVFNNEQFF.